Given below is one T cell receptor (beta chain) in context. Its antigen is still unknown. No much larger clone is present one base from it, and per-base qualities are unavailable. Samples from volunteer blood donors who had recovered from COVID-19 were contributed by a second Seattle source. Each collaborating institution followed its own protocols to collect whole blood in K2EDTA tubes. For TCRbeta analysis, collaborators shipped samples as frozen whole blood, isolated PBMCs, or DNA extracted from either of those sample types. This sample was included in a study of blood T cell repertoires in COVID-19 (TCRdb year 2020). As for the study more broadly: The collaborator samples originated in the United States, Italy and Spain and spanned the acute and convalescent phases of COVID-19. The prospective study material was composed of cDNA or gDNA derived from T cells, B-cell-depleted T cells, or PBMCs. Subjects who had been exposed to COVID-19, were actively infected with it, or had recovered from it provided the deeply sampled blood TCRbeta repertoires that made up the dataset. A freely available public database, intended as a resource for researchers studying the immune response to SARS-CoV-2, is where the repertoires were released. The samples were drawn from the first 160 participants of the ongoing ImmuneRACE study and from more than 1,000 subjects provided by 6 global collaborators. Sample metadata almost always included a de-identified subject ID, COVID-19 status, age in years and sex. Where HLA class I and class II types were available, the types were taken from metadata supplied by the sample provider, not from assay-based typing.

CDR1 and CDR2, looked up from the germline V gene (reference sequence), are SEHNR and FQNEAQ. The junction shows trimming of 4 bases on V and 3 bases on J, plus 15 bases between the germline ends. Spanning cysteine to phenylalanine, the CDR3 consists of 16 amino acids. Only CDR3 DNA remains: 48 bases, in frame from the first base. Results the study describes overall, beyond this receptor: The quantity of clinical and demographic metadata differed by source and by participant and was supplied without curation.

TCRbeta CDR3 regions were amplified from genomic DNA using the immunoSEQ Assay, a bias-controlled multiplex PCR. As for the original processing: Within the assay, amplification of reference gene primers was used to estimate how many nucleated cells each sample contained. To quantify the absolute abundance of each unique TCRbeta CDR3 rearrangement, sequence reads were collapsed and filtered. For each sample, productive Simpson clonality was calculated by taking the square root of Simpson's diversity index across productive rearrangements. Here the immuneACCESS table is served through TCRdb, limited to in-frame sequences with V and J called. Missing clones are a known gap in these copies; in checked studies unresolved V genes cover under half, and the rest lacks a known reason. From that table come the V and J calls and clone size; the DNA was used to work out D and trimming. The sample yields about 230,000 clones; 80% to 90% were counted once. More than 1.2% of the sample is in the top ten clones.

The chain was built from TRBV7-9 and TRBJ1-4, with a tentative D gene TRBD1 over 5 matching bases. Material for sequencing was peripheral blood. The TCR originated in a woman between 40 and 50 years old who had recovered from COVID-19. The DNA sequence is TGTGCCAGCAGCTGGTCGGCGGGGGTAGCTAATGAAAAACTGTTTTTT. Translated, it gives CASSWSAGVANEKLFF.